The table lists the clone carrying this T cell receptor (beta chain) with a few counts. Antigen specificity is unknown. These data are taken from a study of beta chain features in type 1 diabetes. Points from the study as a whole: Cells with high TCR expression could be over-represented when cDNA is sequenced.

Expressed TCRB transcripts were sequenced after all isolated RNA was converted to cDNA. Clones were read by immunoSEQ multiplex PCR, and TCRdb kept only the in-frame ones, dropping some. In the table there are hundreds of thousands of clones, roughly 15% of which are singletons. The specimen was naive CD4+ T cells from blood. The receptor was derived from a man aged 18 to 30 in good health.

In nucleotides, the CDR3 is TGCAGCGCTTCAGGGGGGGGGATGAGGAACGAGCAGTACTTC. Translation: CSASGGGMRNEQYF. This chain joins TRBV29-1 and TRBJ2-7, with D perhaps given as TRBD1 or TRBD2 (7 bases each). The CDR3 extends over 14 amino acids. Germline V gene data show CDR1 as SQVTM and CDR2 as ANQGSEA. Trimming took 7 bases from V and 5 from J, leaving 21 bases between them.